The 20 T cell receptor beta chains listed next were all sequenced from one sample in a study of identical twins. Using its own MiXCR run on the 5' RACE reads, TCRdb lists one record per CDR3 protein. The sample carries fewer than 800,000 distinct CDR3 sequences, under 8.5% recorded once. These data also formed part of another study, on yellow fever vaccine responses in identical twins.

The sample was PBMCs. These receptors were taken from a woman between 18 and 30 years old in good health.

This clonotype was counted only a few times. The V call is TRBV4-1, the J call TRBJ2-7; weak D call: TRBD1 (6 bases). The germline V and J ends were trimmed by 1 base and 6 bases, with 13 bases remaining between them. The CDR3 runs 14 residues. Germline V lookup: CDR1 MGHRA, CDR2 YSYEKL. CDR3 in amino acids: CASSQGSLGAEQYF. CDR3 in DNA: TGCGCCAGCAGCCAAGGTTCCCTGGGGGCCGAGCAGTACTTC.

This clonotype was detected a few times. CDR3 residues: CASSLTAGASGEQYF. Written as DNA, the CDR3 is TGTGCCAGCAGCTTAACCGCAGGGGCTTCGGGCGAGCAGTACTTC. The gene calls are TRBV7-8 and TRBJ2-7, with D tentatively TRBD1 (6 bases). The V and J ends lost 2 bases and 6 bases respectively, with 17 bases between them. The germline CDR1 and CDR2 sequences are SGHVS and FQNEAQ. The CDR3 is 15 residues long.

V usage is TRBV6-1 and J usage is TRBJ2-7; D possibly corresponds to TRBD1 (6 bases). The CDR3 is 16 amino acids. Trimming left V 6 bases short and J 2 bases short, with 20 bases between. From germline, CDR1 is MNHNS and CDR2 SASEGT. The chain's CDR3 is CASRNKKQGWTYEQYF. The CDR3 DNA is TGTGCCAGCAGAAACAAAAAACAGGGCTGGACCTACGAGCAGTACTTC.

This clonotype was found many times. The chain carries TRBV3-1 and TRBJ2-3; D perhaps matches TRBD1 (6 bases). Between the trimmed V and J ends, which lost 4 bases and 5 bases, there was a span of 22 bases. The CDR3 is 17 amino acids. Germline V gene sequence: CDR1 LGHDT, CDR2 YNNKEL (reference sequence). The CDR3 coding sequence is TGTGCCAGCAGCCGAACTTTAGGTGGGGGCGAAGGAGATACGCAGTATTTT. Translated: CASSRTLGGGEGDTQYF.

The chain combines TRBV9 with TRBJ2-5; 9 bases are a match to TRBD2. J lost 3 bases, V lost 0 bases, and 15 bases had no gene match. This CDR3 spans 19 amino acids. CDR1 and CDR2 from the germline V gene are SGDLS and YYNGEE. The CDR3 DNA sequence: TGTGCCAGCAGCGTAGGGCTCGCGGGGGGGAAGTTGGGGAAAGAGACCCAGTACTTC. This translates into CASSVGLAGGKLGKETQYF.

This clonotype came up many times. This rearrangement joins TRBV29-1 to TRBJ1-2; weak D call: TRBD1 (6 bases). Germline CDR1 SQVTM, CDR2 ANQGSEA. The germline V and J ends were trimmed by 5 bases and 2 bases, with 12 bases remaining between them. There are 13 residues in the CDR3. The CDR3 DNA reads TGCAGCGTTTCGGGACAACAAAACTATGGCTACACCTTC. Its translation: CSVSGQQNYGYTF.

In this sample, this clonotype turned up a few times. The V gene is TRBV6-1, the J gene TRBJ1-6; TRBD1 matches at 8 bases. Trimming took 5 bases from V and 5 from J; bases not matched to a gene: 5. Germline V CDR1 and CDR2: MNHNS, SASEGT. The CDR3 has 15 residues. CDR3 sequence (DNA): TGTGCCAGCAGTCGAATGGACAGGGATAATTCACCCCTCCACTTT. It encodes CASSRMDRDNSPLHF.

This clonotype was counted at least ten times. CDR3 DNA sequence: TGTGCCAGCAGTTTCTTGAGGGTGTCCGGGGAGCTGTTTTTT. Residues: CASSFLRVSGELFF. This rearrangement joins TRBV12-3 or TRBV12-4 to TRBJ2-2, with D possibly TRBD2 on 5 matching bases. Deletions cut 3 bases from V and 6 bases from J, with 11 bases between. The CDR3 spans 14 residues.

This clonotype was detected a few times. The chain is built from TRBV6-5 and TRBJ1-6, with 10 bases matching TRBD1. The trim removed 5 bases at V and 12 bases at J, leaving 10 bases unmatched. CDR3 length equals 15 residues. CDR1 and CDR2 (germline): MNHEY, SVGAGI. The CDR3 is CASSNPGQGLVPLHF. The DNA for the CDR3 is TGTGCCAGCAGTAACCCGGGACAGGGGTTGGTACCCCTCCACTTT.

This clonotype was recorded at least ten times. V and J are TRBV7-2 and TRBJ2-2; D is possibly TRBD1 or TRBD2 (5 bases each). Trimming left V 3 bases short and J 7 bases short, with 9 bases between. CDR3 length: 13 amino acids. The germline V gene encodes CDR1 SGHTA and CDR2 FQGNSA. The CDR3, as DNA: TGTGCCAGCAGCTTGGGGCGGGTCGGGGAGCTGTTTTTT. It translates to CASSLGRVGELFF.

This clonotype has more than one count but fewer than ten. V gene TRBV12-3 or TRBV12-4 combines with J gene TRBJ2-5; 9 bases agree with TRBD1. The junction had 7 bases not matched to a gene; V was cut back by 3 bases and J by 5 bases. The CDR3 is 15 amino acids. The CDR3 DNA follows: TGTGCCAGCAGTTTCTCCGGGACAGGGCTGGAGACCCAGTACTTC. It codes for CASSFSGTGLETQYF.

This clonotype has a count of ten or more. The V and J genes are TRBV27 and TRBJ2-1; D gene ambiguous. The ends were cut back, 7 bases at V and 1 base at J, with 11 bases in the middle. Germline-derived CDR1 and CDR2 are MNHEY and SMNVEV (reference sequence). The CDR3 totals 14 residues. The CDR3 loop reads CASTPFGSYNEQFF. DNA for the CDR3: TGTGCCAGCACCCCCTTCGGGTCCTACAATGAGCAGTTCTTC.

CDR3 sequence reads: CASRSASGASGNTIYF. CDR3 bases: TGCGCCAGCAGATCCGCGTCTGGGGCCTCTGGAAACACCATATATTTT. This chain joins TRBV5-1 and TRBJ1-3; D is perhaps TRBD1 (5 bases). The V gene's germline CDR1 is SGHRS and CDR2 YFSETQ. The CDR3 has 16 residues. V lost 5 bases and J lost 0, with 15 bases in between.

This clonotype occurred many times. V and J are TRBV10-3 and TRBJ2-7; D gene uncertain. The germline CDR1 and CDR2 sequences are ENHRY and SYGVKD. V dropped 0 bases and J dropped 7 bases, with 13 bases sitting between them. The CDR3 totals 14 residues. The CDR3 nucleotides read TGTGCCATCAGTGAGTCGACACTCGGTAGGGAGCAGTACTTC. As protein: CAISESTLGREQYF.

Details on this clonotype: The junction and the germline gene differ at one end; a read error may be behind it. J is TRBJ2-1 and V is TRBV5-6, with unresolved D. The CDR3 covers 15 residues. The germline CDR1 and CDR2 sequences are SGHDT and YYEEEE. DNA for the CDR3: TGTGCCAGCAGCTTAACTTTAGGGATATACAATGAGCGGTTCTTC. Protein sequence: CASSLTLGIYNERFF.

This clonotype was detected only a few times. The chain uses TRBV20-1 and TRBJ2-5; D may be TRBD2 (6 bases). This CDR3 region has 14 residues. The V gene's germline CDR1 is DFQATT and CDR2 SNEGSKA (reference sequence). The V gene lost 3 bases and the J gene lost 8 bases, with 19 bases spanning the gap. This CDR3 reads CSARARLDWRTQYF. The CDR3 DNA sequence: TGCAGTGCTAGGGCCCGACTAGATTGGAGAACCCAGTACTTC.

The chain recombines TRBV5-6 with TRBJ2-1; possibly TRBD1 for D (6 bases). Trimming removed 6 bases from V and 3 bases from J, with 7 bases in between. Germline CDR1 SGHDT, CDR2 YYEEEE. CDR3 size: 12 residues. CDR3: CASMTGYNEQFF. CDR3 sequence (DNA): TGTGCCAGCATGACAGGCTACAATGAGCAGTTCTTC.

At least ten counts were recorded for this clonotype. The chain carries TRBV12-3 or TRBV12-4 and TRBJ2-1, with 8 nucleotides matching TRBD2. The CDR3 is made up of 13 amino acids. J lost 7 bases, V lost 6 bases, and 5 bases had no gene match. For the CDR3, the DNA is TGTGCCAGCAGCCGTCCTAGCGGGAATGAGCAGTTCTTC. This gives the protein CASSRPSGNEQFF.

The chain has TRBV19 and TRBJ1-5, with D possibly matching TRBD1 (6 bases). Germline V gene lookup returns CDR1 LNHDA and CDR2 SQIVND (reference sequence). CDR3 length: 16 amino acids. V gave up 4 bases and J gave up 3 bases, with 16 bases separating them. Written as DNA, the CDR3 is TGTGCCAGTAGTACACAGGGTGGCGGCGACAATCAGCCCCAGCATTTT. Translation: CASSTQGGGDNQPQHF.

This clonotype appeared many times. The chain is built from TRBV12-3 or TRBV12-4 and TRBJ1-3; 8 positions match TRBD1. The junction had 10 bases not matched to a gene; V was cut back by 5 bases and J by 1 base. This CDR3 comprises 17 residues. CDR3 amino acids: CASSDRGQDLSGNTIYF. In nucleotides, the CDR3 is TGTGCCAGCAGTGACAGGGGCCAGGATCTATCTGGAAACACCATATATTTT.